Included here is one T cell receptor beta chain sequence, with context. This record belongs to a study of OX40 agonist ivuxolimab in advanced cancers. V was trimmed by 5 bases and J by 0 bases, leaving 11 bases between them. CDR1 LGHNA and CDR2 YSLEER come from the germline V gene. The CDR3 covers 15 residues. TCRdb's table, derived via immunoSEQ multiplex PCR, lists solely in-frame clones and lacks some. The table records around 70,000 clones, about 93% of them present only once. The rearrangement uses TRBV4-3 and TRBJ2-1, with a weak D call TRBD1 (6 bases). The sequence came from an adult with an advanced solid tumor such as melanoma, head and neck, liver or kidney cancer. The specimen comprised CD4+ or CD8+ T cells sorted from blood, sampled in a trial of the OX40 agonist ivuxolimab. CDR3 amino acids: CASSFRDNSYNEQFF. The CDR3 DNA follows: TGCGCCAGCAGCTTCCGGGACAACTCCTACAATGAGCAGTTCTTC.